This T cell receptor (beta chain) was retrieved from a study of CD8 T cells in Susac syndrome. After extraction with the RNeasy kit, about 0.5 to 1 ug of the RNA was reverse transcribed using random hexamers. Across 54 Vbeta and 13 Jbeta, TCR beta CDR3 was amplified with immunoSEQ multiplex PCR. TCRdb itself ran the immunoSEQ multiplex PCR reads through MiXCR, one entry per CDR3 protein. The sample has around 190,000 distinct CDR3 sequences, roughly 95% seen once. V was clipped by 5 bases and J by 7 bases; unmatched bases: 4. Germline CDR1 is MDHEN and CDR2 is SYDVKM. CDR3 length: 12 amino acids. CD8+ and CD4+ T cells from blood underwent TCR beta sequencing, which was carried out in a high-throughput format. Healthy donors constituted the control group, matched for age and sex. Purification of the CD8+ and CD4+ T cells relied on negative isolation, and TEMRA cells underwent FACS enrichment. This clonotype came up once.

Sequenced input: CD4+ T cells from PBMCs. The chain uses TRBV28 and TRBJ2-7; 8 nucleotides align to TRBD1. This TCR came from a human donor in good health. In nucleotides, the CDR3 is TGTGCCAGCAGTCCGACAGGGGAGGAGCAGTACGTC. It is translated as CASSPTGEEQYV.